The clone carrying this T cell receptor (beta chain) was observed a few times. Its target is unknown. This specimen belongs to a study of cytotoxic CD8 clonotypes in ibrutinib-treated CLL. General study results and limits: A rise in clonality was seen at ibrutinib response, and a fall back toward baseline was seen at progression.

This table comes from immunoSEQ multiplex PCR, and its TCRdb copy is limited to in-frame clones, with some not included. The sample carries 110,000 or so clones, 58% recorded once. This TCR derives from a human donor with chronic lymphocytic leukemia. The sample was PBMCs, taken after 24 months of ibrutinib treatment.

In nucleotides, the CDR3 is TGCAGCGTTGAGACAGCTAGCTATGGCTACACCTTC. Protein sequence: CSVETASYGYTF. The rearrangement joins TRBV29-1 to TRBJ1-2, with D maybe TRBD1 (5 bases). Germline CDR1 SQVTM, CDR2 ANQGSEA. Trimming shortened V by 3 bases and J by 4 bases, and 9 bases separated the two germline ends. The CDR3 is 12 amino acids.